These T cell receptor beta chains were read from a single sample in a study of T cell repertoires in cytomegalovirus infection. Each CDR3 protein is one row after TCRdb ran MiXCR on the reads. The table has fewer than 250,000 distinct CDR3 sequences, 22% seen once. Sequencing input: CD8+ T cells from PBMCs. The receptor source for this set is a human donor in good health (CMV status not recorded). Some clones in this sample may be carry-over from other donors' samples. CDR3s include the opening cysteine and the closing phenylalanine or tryptophan. The order of the fields is J gene, D gene, V gene, clone size, CDR3 DNA, CDR3 protein. D genes are given only for firm matches. Some rows mark clone size as missing; the rest say once, few, many or name a class of expanded clone.

j_call: TRBJ1-3; d_call: -; v_call: TRBV29-1; clone_size: -; cdr3_nt: TGCAGCGTTGAGAATACCTGGGGGGTCAACACCATATATTTT; cdr3_aa: CSVENTWGVNTIYF
j_call: TRBJ1-5; d_call: -; v_call: TRBV12-3/TRBV12-4; clone_size: -; cdr3_nt: TGTGCCAGCAGTTGGGGTTATAGCAATCAGCCCCAGCATTTT; cdr3_aa: CASSWGYSNQPQHF
j_call: TRBJ2-3; d_call: -; v_call: TRBV7-9; clone_size: few; cdr3_nt: TGTGCCAGCAGCCTACACACCACAGATACGCAGTATTTT; cdr3_aa: CASSLHTTDTQYF
j_call: TRBJ2-1; d_call: TRBD2; v_call: TRBV29-1; clone_size: few; cdr3_nt: TGCAGCGTTGATTATACCCTAGCGGGGAATGAGCAGTTCTTC; cdr3_aa: CSVDYTLAGNEQFF
j_call: TRBJ2-7; d_call: -; v_call: TRBV7-8; clone_size: many; cdr3_nt: TGTGCCAGCAGCTTAGAGTCAGGGGGGGACGAGCAGTACTTC; cdr3_aa: CASSLESGGDEQYF
j_call: TRBJ1-5; d_call: -; v_call: TRBV7-9; clone_size: few; cdr3_nt: TGTGCCAGCAGCTCGGGACACATCAATCAGCCCCAGCATTTT; cdr3_aa: CASSSGHINQPQHF
j_call: TRBJ2-7; d_call: -; v_call: TRBV2; clone_size: -; cdr3_nt: TGTGCCAGCGGGGGTGGGACATCCTACGAGCAGTACTTC; cdr3_aa: CASGGGTSYEQYF
j_call: TRBJ1-2; d_call: -; v_call: TRBV11-1; clone_size: -; cdr3_nt: TGTGCCAGCAGCCCCGCCGGGTCAGGAGATGGCTACACCTTC; cdr3_aa: CASSPAGSGDGYTF
j_call: TRBJ1-1; d_call: -; v_call: TRBV13; clone_size: -; cdr3_nt: TGTGCCAGCAGCTTACGGGGAAGCGGCACTGAAGCTTTCTTT; cdr3_aa: CASSLRGSGTEAFF
j_call: TRBJ2-5; d_call: -; v_call: TRBV2; clone_size: -; cdr3_nt: TGTGCCAGCAGTGAAATTCGGCAGTACCAAGAGACCCAGTACTTC; cdr3_aa: CASSEIRQYQETQYF
j_call: TRBJ2-1; d_call: -; v_call: TRBV12-5; clone_size: many; cdr3_nt: TGTGCTAGTGGTGTAGACACCCTTTCCGATGAGCAGTTCTTC; cdr3_aa: CASGVDTLSDEQFF
j_call: TRBJ2-2; d_call: -; v_call: TRBV10-3; clone_size: many; cdr3_nt: TGTGCCACCGGGCCTTATCGAGCGAACACCGGGGAGCTGTTTTTT; cdr3_aa: CATGPYRANTGELFF
j_call: TRBJ2-2; d_call: -; v_call: TRBV3-1; clone_size: -; cdr3_nt: TGTGCCAGCAGCCGCCCATTAGGCCTCGGGGAGCTGTTTTTT; cdr3_aa: CASSRPLGLGELFF
j_call: TRBJ2-1; d_call: -; v_call: TRBV28; clone_size: -; cdr3_nt: TGTGCCAGCAGTTTGTTGGGTCTGAACAATGAGCAGTTCTTC; cdr3_aa: CASSLLGLNNEQFF
j_call: TRBJ2-2; d_call: TRBD1; v_call: TRBV13; clone_size: -; cdr3_nt: TGTGCCAGCAGCTCCGGGACAGGGGGCGCATACACCGGGGAGCTGTTTTTT; cdr3_aa: CASSSGTGGAYTGELFF
j_call: TRBJ1-5; d_call: -; v_call: TRBV15; clone_size: once; cdr3_nt: TGTGCCACCAGCAGAGAGGGGCTTCAGCCCCAGCATTTT; cdr3_aa: CATSREGLQPQHF
j_call: TRBJ2-1; d_call: -; v_call: TRBV7-8; clone_size: many; cdr3_nt: TGTGCCAGCAGCTTAGTGGCCCAGGAAGAGCAGTTCTTC; cdr3_aa: CASSLVAQEEQFF
j_call: TRBJ2-1; d_call: -; v_call: TRBV29-1; clone_size: -; cdr3_nt: TGCAGCGTTGTTTGGGACTCACACAATGAGCAGTTCTTC; cdr3_aa: CSVVWDSHNEQFF
j_call: TRBJ2-1; d_call: -; v_call: TRBV5-5; clone_size: -; cdr3_nt: TGTGCCAGCAGCCCGGGAGGACAGGGCTACAATGAGCAGTTCTTC; cdr3_aa: CASSPGGQGYNEQFF
j_call: TRBJ1-5; d_call: -; v_call: TRBV28; clone_size: -; cdr3_nt: TGTGCCAGCACCCCAGGGGTAAACAATCAGCCCCAGCATTTT; cdr3_aa: CASTPGVNNQPQHF
j_call: TRBJ2-1; d_call: -; v_call: TRBV20-1; clone_size: -; cdr3_nt: TGCAGTGCTAGAGAGGGGCAGAGCTCCTACAATGAGCAGTTCTTC; cdr3_aa: CSAREGQSSYNEQFF
j_call: TRBJ2-1; d_call: -; v_call: TRBV28; clone_size: many; cdr3_nt: TGTGCCAGCAGTTTATCGGCCAAGTGGGGGATAACCTACAATGAGCAGTTCTTC; cdr3_aa: CASSLSAKWGITYNEQFF
j_call: TRBJ1-5; d_call: -; v_call: TRBV2; clone_size: -; cdr3_nt: TGTGCCAGCAGCCCAGGGTCGCGCCAGCATTTT; cdr3_aa: CASSPGSRQHF
j_call: TRBJ1-1; d_call: -; v_call: TRBV7-9; clone_size: many; cdr3_nt: TGTGCCAGCAGCTCTTCGGGAGGGAACACTGAAGCTTTCTTT; cdr3_aa: CASSSSGGNTEAFF
j_call: TRBJ1-1; d_call: -; v_call: TRBV7-8; clone_size: many; cdr3_nt: TGTGCCAGCGGAATGGGGGAGAACACTGAAGCTTTCTTT; cdr3_aa: CASGMGENTEAFF
j_call: TRBJ1-4; d_call: -; v_call: TRBV12-3/TRBV12-4; clone_size: many; cdr3_nt: TGTGCCAGCAGTTTTGACAGGCCGAATGAAAAACTGTTTTTT; cdr3_aa: CASSFDRPNEKLFF